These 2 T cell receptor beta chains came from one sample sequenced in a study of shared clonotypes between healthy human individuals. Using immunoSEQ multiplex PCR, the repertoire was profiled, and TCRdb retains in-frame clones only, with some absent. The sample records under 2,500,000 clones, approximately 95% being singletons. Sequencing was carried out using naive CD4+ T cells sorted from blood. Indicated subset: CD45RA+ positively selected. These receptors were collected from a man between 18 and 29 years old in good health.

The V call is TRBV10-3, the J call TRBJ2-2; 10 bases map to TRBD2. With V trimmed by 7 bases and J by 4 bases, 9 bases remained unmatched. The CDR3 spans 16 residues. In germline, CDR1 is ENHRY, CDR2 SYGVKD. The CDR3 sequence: CAIKVASGSPTGELFF. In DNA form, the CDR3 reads TGTGCCATCAAGGTGGCTAGCGGGAGCCCCACCGGGGAGCTGTTTTTT.

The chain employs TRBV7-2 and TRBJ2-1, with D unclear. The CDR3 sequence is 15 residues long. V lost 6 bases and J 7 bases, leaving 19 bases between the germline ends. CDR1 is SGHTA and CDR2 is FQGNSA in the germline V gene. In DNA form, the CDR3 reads TGTGCCAGCAGACTGCCCGGGTCGCCCATTAATGAGCAGTTCTTC. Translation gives CASRLPGSPINEQFF.